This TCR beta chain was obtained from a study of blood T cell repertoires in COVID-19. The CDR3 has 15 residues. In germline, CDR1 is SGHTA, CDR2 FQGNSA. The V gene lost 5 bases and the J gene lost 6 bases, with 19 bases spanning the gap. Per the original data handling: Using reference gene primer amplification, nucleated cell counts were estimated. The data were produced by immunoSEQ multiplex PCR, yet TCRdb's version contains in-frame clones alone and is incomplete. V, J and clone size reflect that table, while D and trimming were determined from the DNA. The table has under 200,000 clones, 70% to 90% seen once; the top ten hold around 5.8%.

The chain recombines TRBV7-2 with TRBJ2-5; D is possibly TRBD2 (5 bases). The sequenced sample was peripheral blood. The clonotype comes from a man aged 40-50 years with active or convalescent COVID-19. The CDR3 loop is CASSLPSGGLQTQYF. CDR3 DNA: TGTGCCAGCAGCCTACCAAGCGGCGGCTTGCAGACCCAGTACTTC.